These 31 T cell receptor beta chains were all obtained from the same sample, sequenced in a study of control samples from healthy donors and cancer patients. The repertoire was sequenced with immunoSEQ multiplex PCR; TCRdb's copy has only in-frame clones and lacks some. The sample lists 150,000 to 200,000 clones, 85% to 95% seen once, with 8.5% in the top ten. The sequenced sample was blood. All receptors come from a middle-aged woman in good health.

This chain joins TRBV2 and TRBJ1-1; a weak D match, TRBD1 (5 bases). Trimming shortened V by 2 bases and J by 11 bases, and 12 bases separated the two germline ends. Germline lookup yields CDR1 SNHLY and CDR2 FYNNEI. CDR3 length equals 12 residues. The CDR3, as DNA: TGTGCCAGCAGTGAATTGCGGCAGGGTGCTTTCTTT. This gives the protein CASSELRQGAFF.

The genes are TRBV18 and TRBJ1-1; D is unresolved. The CDR3 consists of 14 residues. V lost 1 base to trimming and J lost 4 bases, with 10 bases between them. Looked up from germline, CDR1 is KGHSH and CDR2 is LQKENI. Here the CDR3 DNA reads TGTGCCAGCTCACCACGACCGGTCGCCACTGAAGCTTTCTTT. This codes for CASSPRPVATEAFF.

V and J are TRBV4-3 and TRBJ1-3; D not certain. Germline V gives CDR1 LGHNA, CDR2 YSLEER. Trimming left V 2 bases short and J 0 bases short, with 11 bases between. The CDR3 loop spans 16 amino acids. The CDR3 nucleotides are TGCGCCAGCAGCCAAAGATTTCTGCACTCTGGAAACACCATATATTTT. Translation gives CASSQRFLHSGNTIYF.

The chain links TRBV25-1 to TRBJ1-5; 7 nucleotides line up with TRBD1. The CDR3 is 13 amino acids. J was trimmed by 8 bases and V by 2 bases; bases with no gene match: 3. Germline loops: CDR1 MGHDK, CDR2 SYGVNS. The CDR3 region is CASSEHDREPQHF. The CDR3 nucleotides are TGTGCCAGCAGTGAACACGACAGGGAGCCCCAGCATTTT.

The genes are TRBV19 and TRBJ1-1, with TRBD1 matching 7 bases. The CDR3 length is 16 residues. From germline, CDR1 is LNHDA and CDR2 SQIVND (reference sequence). Losses at the gene ends were 3 bases for V and 6 bases for J; bases not matched to a gene: 13. The CDR3: CASSIKGGRATSEAFF. The CDR3 DNA follows: TGTGCCAGTAGTATTAAAGGGGGCAGGGCAACTTCTGAAGCTTTCTTT.

The rearrangement joins TRBV7-9 to TRBJ1-4; TRBD1 matches 9 bases. Germline CDR1 SEHNR, CDR2 FQNEAQ (reference sequence). Trimming cost V 1 base and J 8 bases; bases outside gene matches: 2. CDR3 length equals 14 residues. CDR3 loop: CASSLGQGDEKLFF. Here the CDR3 DNA reads TGTGCCAGCAGCTTAGGACAGGGGGACGAAAAACTGTTTTTT.

The chain couples TRBV25-1 to TRBJ1-1; D ambiguous. Germline V CDR1 and CDR2: MGHDK, SYGVNS. Trimming stripped 3 bases from V and 6 bases from J, with 5 bases between. The CDR3 is 11 amino acids. The CDR3, as DNA: TGTGCCAGCAGTGATGGGGCTGAAGCTTTCTTT. Amino acid sequence: CASSDGAEAFF.

The V call is TRBV5-1, the J call TRBJ2-5; perhaps TRBD1 as D (6 bases). The CDR3 extends over 16 amino acids. CDR1 SGHRS and CDR2 YFSETQ come from the germline V gene. Trimming took 4 bases from V and 2 from J, leaving 18 bases between them. CDR3 loop: CASSVGRTAVQETQYF. For the CDR3, the DNA is TGCGCCAGCAGCGTTGGCCGGACAGCGGTACAAGAGACCCAGTACTTC. Full variable domain (remainder filled in from reference TRBV5-1 and TRBJ2-5): KAGVTQTPRYLIKTRGQQVTLSCSPISGHRSVSWYQQTPGQGLQFLFEYFSETQRNKGNFPGRFSGRQFSNSRSEMNVSTLELGDSALYLCASSVGRTAVQETQYFGPGTRLLVL.

The V call is TRBV7-9, the J call TRBJ2-7; TRBD2 aligns across 7 bases. V trimming: 0 bases; J trimming: 6 bases; junction bases outside the gene matches: 5. Per germline, CDR1 SEHNR and CDR2 FQNEAQ (reference sequence). The CDR3 extends over 14 amino acids. The chain's CDR3 is CASSLAGGPGEQYF. The CDR3 DNA follows: TGTGCCAGCAGCTTAGCGGGAGGGCCGGGCGAGCAGTACTTC.

The sample holds one count of this clone. This chain connects TRBV6-5 to TRBJ1-4, with TRBD1 as a possible D gene (5 bases). The V and J ends lost 6 bases and 8 bases respectively, with 13 bases between them. Germline V gives CDR1 MNHEY, CDR2 SVGAGI. The CDR3 has 13 amino acids. CDR3 loop: CASSRETSEKLFF. The CDR3, as DNA: TGTGCCAGCAGCAGGGAAACCTCAGAAAAACTGTTTTTT.

The V gene is TRBV4-3, the J gene TRBJ2-1; D is perhaps TRBD2 (5 bases). This CDR3 is 15 amino acids long. The germline V and J ends were trimmed by 0 bases and 6 bases, with 12 bases remaining between them. CDR1 is LGHNA and CDR2 is YSLEER in the germline V gene. In DNA form, the CDR3 reads TGCGCCAGCAGCCAAGACCAACTAGTAGGCAATGAGCAGTTCTTC. It translates to CASSQDQLVGNEQFF.

V is TRBV19 and J is TRBJ1-1, with TRBD1 as a possible D gene (6 bases). Germline CDR1 reads LNHDA; CDR2 reads SQIVND (reference sequence). The CDR3 sequence is 15 residues long. The V end was cut by 7 bases, the J end by 6 bases, with 21 bases between. The chain's CDR3 is CASTGGQTFRPEAFF. CDR3 coding DNA: TGTGCCAGTACAGGAGGACAGACCTTTAGGCCTGAAGCTTTCTTT.

The V and J genes are TRBV7-2 and TRBJ1-2; weak D call: TRBD1 (6 bases). Trimming removed 3 bases from V and 4 bases from J, with 9 bases in between. Germline loops: CDR1 SGHTA, CDR2 FQGNSA. The CDR3 is 13 amino acids. In DNA, the CDR3 is TGTGCCAGCAGCTTGGGGGGCATCTATGGCTACACCTTC. Protein: CASSLGGIYGYTF.

The V gene is TRBV7-8, the J gene TRBJ1-6; the match to TRBD1 covers 8 bases. V was pared by 3 bases and J by 7 bases, with 5 bases of the junction left unmatched. CDR1 and CDR2 (germline): SGHVS, FQNEAQ. This CDR3 region has 15 residues. DNA for the CDR3: TGTGCCAGCAGCTTCGGGGGGGACAGGAATTCACCCCTCCACTTT. Translating it yields CASSFGGDRNSPLHF. The whole variable domain, filled in from reference TRBV7-8 and TRBJ1-6, reads GAGVSQSPRYKVAKRGQDVALRCDPISGHVSLFWYQQALGQGPEFLTYFQNEAQLDKSGLPSDRFFAERPEGSVSTLKIQRTQQEDSAVYLCASSFGGDRNSPLHFGNGTRLTVT.

J is TRBJ1-5 and V is TRBV7-9, with D unclear. CDR3 length equals 15 residues. The germline V and J ends were trimmed by 2 bases and 4 bases, with 12 bases remaining between them. Germline lookup yields CDR1 SEHNR and CDR2 FQNEAQ (reference sequence). CDR3 in amino acids: CASSLSGYRNQPQHF. The CDR3 DNA follows: TGTGCCAGCAGCTTATCCGGGTATAGGAATCAGCCCCAGCATTTT.

V is TRBV13 and J is TRBJ1-2, with D unresolved. This CDR3 has 15 amino acids. V was clipped by 4 bases and J by 4 bases, with 16 bases between them. Germline V gives CDR1 PRHDT, CDR2 FYEKMQ (reference sequence). The CDR3 nucleotides read TGTGCCAGCAGCTCGCCTGGACTCTTAGTCTATGGCTACACCTTC. It yields the protein CASSSPGLLVYGYTF.

V is TRBV10-2 and J is TRBJ1-1; D remains unclear. Germline CDR1 WSHSY, CDR2 SAAADI. V lost 2 bases, J lost 5 bases, and 12 bases lay in between. The CDR3 has 14 amino acids. The CDR3 reads CASSENGGSTEAFF. As DNA, the CDR3 is TGCGCCAGCAGTGAGAATGGTGGGAGTACTGAAGCTTTCTTT.

The rearrangement uses TRBV7-2 and TRBJ2-6; D uncertain. CDR1 SGHTA and CDR2 FQGNSA come from the germline V gene. The CDR3 extends over 15 amino acids. Trimming pared 0 bases from V and 0 bases from J, leaving 3 bases between. The CDR3 bases are TGTGCCAGCAGCTTAGCCATCTCTGGGGCCAACGTCCTGACTTTC. It translates to CASSLAISGANVLTF.

J is TRBJ1-1 and V is TRBV2; 8 nucleotides agree with TRBD1. The CDR3 length is 13 residues. Losses at the gene ends were 9 bases for V and 7 bases for J; bases not matched to a gene: 10. CDR1 SNHLY and CDR2 FYNNEI come from the germline V gene. DNA of the CDR3: TGTGCCAGTAACGGACAGGGTACTTTTGAAGCTTTCTTT. Translating gives CASNGQGTFEAFF. Filled out from reference TRBV2 and TRBJ1-1, the complete variable domain reads EPEVTQTPSHQVTQMGQEVILRCVPISNHLYFYWYRQILGQKVEFLVSFYNNEISEKSEIFDDQFSVERPDGSNFTLKIRSTKLEDSAMYFCASNGQGTFEAFFGQGTRLTVV.

The chain is built from TRBV7-9 and TRBJ1-2, with 8 bases matching TRBD1. Looked up from germline, CDR1 is SEHNR and CDR2 is FQNEAQ (reference sequence). V was pared by 1 base and J by 8 bases, with 12 bases of the junction left unmatched. CDR3 size: 16 residues. DNA for the CDR3: TGTGCCAGCAGCTTAGACTTCTCCCCAGGGGGCGACGGCTACACCTTC. This encodes CASSLDFSPGGDGYTF.

This chain joins TRBV5-8 and TRBJ1-1, with a weak D call TRBD1 (6 bases). The V end was cut by 1 base, the J end by 6 bases, with 16 bases between. This CDR3 is 15 amino acids long. Germline CDR1 reads SGHTS; CDR2 reads YDEGEE. CDR3 protein: CASSLIGRGIAEAFF. In DNA form, the CDR3 reads TGTGCCAGCAGCTTGATCGGCAGGGGTATAGCTGAAGCTTTCTTT. The variable domain in full, with the rest retrieved from reference TRBV5-8 and TRBJ1-1, is EAGVTQSPTHLIKTRGQQATLRCSPISGHTSVYWYQQALGLGLQFLLWYDEGEERNRGNFPPRFSGRQFPNYSSELNVNALELEDSALYLCASSLIGRGIAEAFFGQGTRLTVV.

The rearrangement links TRBV18 to TRBJ2-5; TRBD1 matches at 9 bases. The CDR3 extends over 14 amino acids. J was trimmed by 5 bases and V by 3 bases; bases with no gene match: 4. Per the germline V gene, CDR1 is KGHSH and CDR2 is LQKENI. CDR3 in DNA: TGTGCCAGCTCACCGACGGACAGGGGTGAGACCCAGTACTTC. Translation: CASSPTDRGETQYF.

The V and J genes are TRBV27 and TRBJ2-1, with 7 bases fitting TRBD2. CDR1 and CDR2 (germline): MNHEY, SMNVEV (reference sequence). V dropped 3 bases and J dropped 4; count of bases not matched to a gene: 3. This CDR3 contains 14 residues. Written as DNA, the CDR3 is TGTGCCAGCAGTTTGGGGGGGTCATACAATGAGCAGTTCTTC. This sequence encodes CASSLGGSYNEQFF.

V gene TRBV5-5 combines with J gene TRBJ1-1; unclear D gene. The ends were cut back, 5 bases at V and 4 bases at J, with 15 bases in the middle. In germline, CDR1 is SGHKS, CDR2 YYEKEE (reference sequence). The CDR3 runs 14 residues. The CDR3 bases are TGTGCCAGCAGTTTCCAGAGGACTGGCACTGAAGCTTTCTTT. Translated, it gives CASSFQRTGTEAFF.

The V and J genes are TRBV9 and TRBJ1-3; 8 positions agree with TRBD1. After removal of 0 bases from V and 1 base from J, the junction contained 6 bases not matched to a gene. Germline V lookup: CDR1 SGDLS, CDR2 YYNGEE. This CDR3 spans 17 amino acids. CDR3 sequence reads: CASSVGLQGVSGNTIYF. The CDR3 DNA sequence: TGTGCCAGCAGCGTAGGTCTACAGGGGGTATCTGGAAACACCATATATTTT.

The V gene is TRBV7-8, the J gene TRBJ2-5, with TRBD1 identical over 8 bases. Germline trimming cut 2 bases from V and 5 bases from J; bases unmatched to any gene: 10. The CDR3 totals 16 residues. Germline CDR1 reads SGHVS; CDR2 reads FQNEAQ. The CDR3 nucleotides are TGTGCCAGCAGCTTAAGGACAGGGTATAGGAAGGAGACCCAGTACTTC. This gives the protein CASSLRTGYRKETQYF.

The chain couples TRBV19 to TRBJ2-2; D might be TRBD1 (6 bases). Trimming took off 7 bases at V and 7 bases at J, with 13 bases between the two ends. Germline-derived CDR1 and CDR2 are LNHDA and SQIVND (reference sequence). CDR3 length: 13 residues. CDR3 in DNA: TGTGCCAGTAACAGGGTTTCGGGCGGGGAGCTGTTTTTT. Translation gives CASNRVSGGELFF.

The chain joins TRBV12-3 or TRBV12-4 to TRBJ1-1, with D hard to call. Trimming pared 6 bases from V and 4 bases from J, leaving 9 bases between. The CDR3 length is 12 residues. CDR3 loop: CASSWGSTEAFF. The CDR3 DNA follows: TGTGCCAGCAGCTGGGGTTCCACTGAAGCTTTCTTT.

The CDR3 here is CASSSSDSYSYEQYF. CDR3 coding DNA: TGCGCCAGCAGCTCTTCGGACTCTTACTCCTACGAGCAGTACTTC. This chain connects TRBV4-1 to TRBJ2-7; perhaps TRBD2 as D (5 bases). V was trimmed by 5 bases and J by 0 bases, leaving 14 bases between them. CDR1 MGHRA and CDR2 YSYEKL come from the germline V gene. The CDR3 extends over 15 amino acids.

Here the CDR3 DNA reads TGTGCCAGCAGGGCTTCCGGTGAGACAGGTTCAACTTTCTTT. It specifies CASRASGETGSTFF. This sequence joins TRBV6-5 and TRBJ1-1; D is perhaps TRBD1 (6 bases). V was trimmed by 6 bases and J by 12 bases, leaving 23 bases between them. Germline loops: CDR1 MNHEY, CDR2 SVGAGI. This CDR3 has 14 amino acids.

The chain employs TRBV5-6 and TRBJ1-3; D is unresolved. Trimming took 2 bases from V and 0 from J, leaving 18 bases between them. Germline V gene sequence: CDR1 SGHDT, CDR2 YYEEEE. This CDR3 region has 18 residues. CDR3: CASSFRMAGAFSGNTIYF. The CDR3 region has the DNA TGTGCCAGCAGCTTTCGGATGGCAGGAGCCTTCTCTGGAAACACCATATATTTT.